These 20 T cell receptor beta chains were all obtained from the same sample, sequenced in a study of shared clonotypes between healthy human individuals. The assay was immunoSEQ multiplex PCR, and TCRdb's table has in-frame clones only and misses some. The sample contains approximately 940,000 clones, 76% of which appear only once. Sequenced material: memory CD4+ T cells sorted from blood. Specified subset: CD45RA-negative fraction. The receptors come from a man younger than 35 in good health.

The chain carries TRBV7-6 and TRBJ1-3; no definite D call. The CDR3 is 15 amino acids. Germline CDR1 and CDR2: SGHVS and FNYEAQ. V was shortened by 5 bases and J by 4 bases, with 15 bases between the two germline ends. CDR3 nucleotide sequence: TGTGCCAGCAGCCAAGCCCCGGACGCAGGAAACACCATATATTTT. This translates into CASSQAPDAGNTIYF.

The chain recombines TRBV6-1 with TRBJ1-4; possible D gene TRBD1, 6 bases. This CDR3 comprises 14 residues. From germline, CDR1 is MNHNS and CDR2 SASEGT. The V end was cut by 6 bases, the J end by 7 bases, with 15 bases between. The CDR3 DNA is TGTGCCAGCAGCACAGGGTCGTCGGGTGAAAAACTGTTTTTT. This gives the protein CASSTGSSGEKLFF.

The chain links TRBV6-5 to TRBJ2-3, with 8 bases fitting TRBD2. The V gene's germline CDR1 is MNHEY and CDR2 SVGAGI. The CDR3 consists of 14 residues. The ends lost 6 bases at V and 6 bases at J; junction bases unmatched: 8. The CDR3 DNA reads as TGTGCCAGCAGAACTAGCGGCCCTGGGGATACGCAGTATTTT. Translated, it gives CASRTSGPGDTQYF.

CDR3 region: CASRYSNEQYF. CDR3 nucleotide sequence: TGTGCCAGCCGATATTCGAACGAGCAGTACTTC. The rearrangement links TRBV6-6 to TRBJ2-7; unclear D gene. CDR3 size: 11 residues. CDR1 MNHNY and CDR2 SVGAGI come from the germline V gene (reference sequence). Between the trimmed V and J ends, which lost 8 bases and 5 bases, there was a span of 10 bases.

V is TRBV9 and J is TRBJ2-3; D gene uncertain. Germline CDR1 is SGDLS and CDR2 is YYNGEE. V lost 0 bases and J lost 4, with 18 bases in between. The CDR3 has 17 amino acids. The CDR3 here is CASSVVPSWGGADTQYF. In nucleotides, the CDR3 is TGTGCCAGCAGCGTAGTCCCCTCCTGGGGTGGTGCAGATACGCAGTATTTT.

This chain connects TRBV11-2 to TRBJ2-5, with 12 bases matching TRBD1. The germline V gene has CDR1 SGHAT and CDR2 FQNNGV. Trimming cost V 1 base and J 5 bases; bases outside gene matches: 5. The CDR3 spans 16 residues. This CDR3 is CASSLGDRGPVETQYF. In DNA form, the CDR3 reads TGTGCCAGCAGCTTAGGGGACAGGGGGCCTGTGGAGACCCAGTACTTC.

Regarding this clone: Just one base apart from a much larger clone, this may be a read error. The same CDR3 also results from other DNA sequences found in this sample. The chain is built from TRBV18 and TRBJ2-7, with a weak D call TRBD2 (6 bases). CDR3 size: 13 residues. Germline V gene sequence: CDR1 KGHSH, CDR2 LQKENI. V was clipped by 5 bases and J by 1 base, with 9 bases between them. The CDR3 spells CASSEGTSYEQYF. The CDR3 nucleotides are TGTGCCAGCTCAGAAGGGACTTCCTACGAGCAGTACTTC.

V usage is TRBV6-1 and J usage is TRBJ1-3; D not certain. This CDR3 contains 13 residues. Trimming took off 11 bases at V and 3 bases at J, with 14 bases between the two ends. Germline V gene data show CDR1 as MNHNS and CDR2 as SASEGT. CDR3 in amino acids: CASVEGFGNTIYF. The DNA of the CDR3 is TGTGCCTCCGTCGAGGGTTTTGGAAACACCATATATTTT.

The chain links TRBV7-2 to TRBJ1-3; no reliable D call. The CDR3 contains 15 residues. Trimming left V 6 bases short and J 1 base short, with 13 bases between. Germline CDR1 is SGHTA and CDR2 is FQGNSA. The CDR3 DNA reads TGTGCCAGCAGTTGGTCGCGGGCGTCTGGAAACACCATATATTTT. Residues: CASSWSRASGNTIYF.

This clone has a handful of counts. The rearrangement joins TRBV2 to TRBJ2-2; D might be TRBD1 (6 bases). Germline CDR1 is SNHLY and CDR2 is FYNNEI. CDR3 length: 15 amino acids. The germline V and J ends were trimmed by 5 bases and 5 bases, with 15 bases remaining between them. The DNA for the CDR3 is TGTGCCAGCAGTAAGGACAGAGGGTCGACCGGGGAGCTGTTTTTT. Translating gives CASSKDRGSTGELFF.

A few counts support this clone. The V call is TRBV7-9, the J call TRBJ2-2; D might be TRBD1 (5 bases). CDR1 is SEHNR, CDR2 FQNEAQ, per germline (reference sequence). The V end lost 2 bases, the J end lost 1 base, and 8 bases lay between the germline ends. This CDR3 contains 15 residues. CDR3 sequence: CASSLWQGNTGELFF. CDR3 sequence (DNA): TGTGCCAGCAGCTTATGGCAGGGGAACACCGGGGAGCTGTTTTTT.

CDR3: CASRKIWSSYEQYF. Written as DNA, the CDR3 is TGTGCCAGCAGAAAGATATGGTCCTCCTACGAGCAGTACTTC. This sequence joins TRBV27 and TRBJ2-7; the D is unclear. Trimming shortened V by 6 bases and J by 0 bases, and 12 bases separated the two germline ends. The CDR3 totals 14 residues. The V gene's germline CDR1 is MNHEY and CDR2 SMNVEV (reference sequence).

The chain is built from TRBV10-3 and TRBJ1-2; 7 nucleotides align to TRBD1. The CDR3 spans 13 residues. The J segment lost 6 bases and the V segment lost 5 bases, leaving 6 bases of the junction unmatched. Germline V CDR1 and CDR2: ENHRY, SYGVKD. CDR3 amino acids: CAISMRQGDGYTF. The CDR3 nucleotides are TGTGCCATCAGTATGAGACAGGGCGATGGCTACACCTTC.

The chain employs TRBV11-2 and TRBJ2-7; D is undetermined. The CDR3 is 14 amino acids. V gave up 5 bases and J gave up 0 bases, with 11 bases separating them. Germline lookup yields CDR1 SGHAT and CDR2 FQNNGV. The CDR3 DNA is TGTGCCAGCAGCACTTCACTCGGCTCCTACGAGCAGTACTTC. Its translation is CASSTSLGSYEQYF.

Concerning this clone itself: The sample holds other DNA sequences that translate to the same CDR3. The chain is built from TRBV2 and TRBJ1-5; possibly TRBD1 for D (6 bases). Germline values: CDR1 SNHLY, CDR2 FYNNEI. V was shortened by 5 bases and J by 4 bases, with 12 bases between the two germline ends. The length of the CDR3 is 14 residues. The CDR3 loop reads CASSTGTGNQPQHF. The CDR3, as DNA: TGTGCCAGCAGTACAGGGACGGGGAATCAGCCCCAGCATTTT.

A word on this clone: At the DNA level, this CDR3 is encoded by other sequences in the same sample as well. CDR3 protein: CASSGQGGTEAFF. Here the CDR3 DNA reads TGTGCCAGCAGCGGACAGGGGGGGACTGAAGCTTTCTTT. The J gene is TRBJ1-1, the V gene TRBV2; 10 nucleotides agree with TRBD1. The germline V gene encodes CDR1 SNHLY and CDR2 FYNNEI. The CDR3 extends over 13 amino acids. Trimming took 6 bases from V and 5 from J; bases not matched to a gene: 3.

This clone was observed many times. The gene calls are TRBV4-1 and TRBJ1-4; 7 bases map to TRBD1. Germline V CDR1 and CDR2: MGHRA, YSYEKL. CDR3 length equals 17 residues. V lost 0 bases to trimming and J lost 8 bases; unmatched junction nucleotides: 12. CDR3 in DNA: TGCGCCAGCAGCCAAGATAGAGGAACAGGGGTCATGGAAAAACTGTTTTTT. This encodes CASSQDRGTGVMEKLFF.

The rearrangement links TRBV2 to TRBJ1-2; no clear D gene. The CDR3 runs 12 residues. Germline CDR1 SNHLY, CDR2 FYNNEI. V dropped 2 bases and J dropped 8 bases, with 9 bases sitting between them. CDR3 amino acids: CASSEFARGYTF. The CDR3, as DNA: TGTGCCAGCAGTGAATTCGCAAGAGGCTACACCTTC.

A word on this clone: At the DNA level, this CDR3 is encoded by other sequences in the same sample as well. The chain has TRBV6-4 and TRBJ1-1; D unclear. The V and J ends lost 2 bases and 7 bases respectively, with 8 bases between them. This CDR3 is built from 12 residues. Germline CDR1 is MRHNA and CDR2 is SNTAGT. This CDR3 reads CASSDRTGEAFF. The CDR3 DNA reads as TGTGCCAGCAGTGACCGGACGGGTGAAGCTTTCTTT.

J is TRBJ1-4 and V is TRBV15; 9 bases are shared with TRBD1. The junction had 12 bases not matched to a gene; V was cut back by 5 bases and J by 11 bases. Looked up from germline, CDR1 is LNHNV and CDR2 is YYDKDF (reference sequence). This CDR3 has 15 residues. CDR3 loop: CATSEPRTGVWKLFF. For the CDR3, the DNA is TGTGCCACCAGCGAGCCGAGGACAGGGGTTTGGAAACTGTTTTTT.